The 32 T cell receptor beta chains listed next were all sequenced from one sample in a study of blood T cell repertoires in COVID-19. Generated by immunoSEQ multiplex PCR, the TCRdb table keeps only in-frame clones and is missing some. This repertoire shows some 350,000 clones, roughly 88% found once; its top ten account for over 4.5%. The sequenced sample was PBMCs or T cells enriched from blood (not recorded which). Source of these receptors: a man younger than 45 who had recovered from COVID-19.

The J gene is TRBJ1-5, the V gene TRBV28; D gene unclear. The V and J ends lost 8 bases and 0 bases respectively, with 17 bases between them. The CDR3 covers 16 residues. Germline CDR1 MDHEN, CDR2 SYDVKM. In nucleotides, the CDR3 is TGTGCCAGCTCCCAGGTAGGCGCACATAGCAATCAGCCCCAGCATTTT. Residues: CASSQVGAHSNQPQHF.

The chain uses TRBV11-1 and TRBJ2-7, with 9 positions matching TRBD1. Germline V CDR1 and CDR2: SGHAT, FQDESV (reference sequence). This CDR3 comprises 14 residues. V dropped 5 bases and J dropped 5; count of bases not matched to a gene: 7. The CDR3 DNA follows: TGTGCCAGCAGCCTAACGACAGGGGGGGACGAGCAGTACTTC. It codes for CASSLTTGGDEQYF. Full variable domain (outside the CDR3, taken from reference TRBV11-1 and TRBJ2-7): EAEVAQSPRYKITEKSQAVAFWCDPISGHATLYWYRQILGQGPELLVQFQDESVVDDSQLPKDRFSAERLKGVDSTLKIQPAELGDSAMYLCASSLTTGGDEQYFGPGTRLTVT.

This CDR3 reads CASSPGHRSYEQYF. In DNA, the CDR3 is TGTGCCAGCAGCCCGGGACATCGCTCCTACGAGCAGTACTTC. V usage is TRBV7-2 and J usage is TRBJ2-7; perhaps TRBD1 as D (6 bases). Germline V gene lookup returns CDR1 SGHTA and CDR2 FQGNSA. The CDR3 is made up of 14 amino acids. V lost 5 bases and J lost 0, with 11 bases in between.

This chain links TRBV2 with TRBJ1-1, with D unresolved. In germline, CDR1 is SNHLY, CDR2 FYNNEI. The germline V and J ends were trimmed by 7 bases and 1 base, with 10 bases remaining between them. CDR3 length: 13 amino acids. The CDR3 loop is CASTVGWNTEAFF. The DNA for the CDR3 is TGTGCCAGCACGGTCGGGTGGAACACTGAAGCTTTCTTT.

CDR3 DNA: TGTGCCAGCAGCTCCTCGACTAGGCCCTATTACAATGAGCAGTTCTTC. Encoded protein: CASSSSTRPYYNEQFF. The chain uses TRBV7-9 and TRBJ2-1; D is possibly TRBD2 (6 bases). Germline V gene sequence: CDR1 SEHNR, CDR2 FQNEAQ (reference sequence). Trimming removed 4 bases from V and 4 bases from J, with 17 bases in between. The CDR3 has 16 amino acids. Full variable domain (missing parts from reference TRBV7-9 and TRBJ2-1): DTGVSQNPRHKITKRGQNVTFRCDPISEHNRLYWYRQTLGQGPEFLTYFQNEAQLEKSRLLSDRFSAERPKGSFSTLEIQRTEQGDSAMYLCASSSSTRPYYNEQFFGPGTRLTVL.

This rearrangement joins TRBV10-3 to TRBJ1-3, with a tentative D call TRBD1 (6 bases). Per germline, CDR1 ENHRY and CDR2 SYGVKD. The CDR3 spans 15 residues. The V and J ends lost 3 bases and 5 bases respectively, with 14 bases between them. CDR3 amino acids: CAISEGIQGRNTIYF. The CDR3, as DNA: TGTGCCATCAGTGAAGGGATACAGGGCAGAAACACCATATATTTT.

DNA of the CDR3: TGTGCCAGCAGTTTAAGACTAGCGGGGGGGTACAATGAGCAGTTCTTC. Its translation is CASSLRLAGGYNEQFF. The chain recombines TRBV27 with TRBJ2-1; TRBD2 matches at 14 bases. CDR3 length equals 16 residues. J lost 4 bases, V lost 2 bases, and 1 base had no gene match. Looked up from germline, CDR1 is MNHEY and CDR2 is SMNVEV (reference sequence).

The CDR3: CASSSGQGGEQYF. The CDR3 bases are TGTGCCAGCAGTTCGGGACAGGGGGGCGAGCAGTACTTC. The chain combines TRBV28 with TRBJ2-7; TRBD1 aligns across 11 bases. The ends lost 4 bases at V and 6 bases at J; junction bases unmatched: 2. The CDR3 sequence is 13 residues long. CDR1 MDHEN and CDR2 SYDVKM come from the germline V gene.

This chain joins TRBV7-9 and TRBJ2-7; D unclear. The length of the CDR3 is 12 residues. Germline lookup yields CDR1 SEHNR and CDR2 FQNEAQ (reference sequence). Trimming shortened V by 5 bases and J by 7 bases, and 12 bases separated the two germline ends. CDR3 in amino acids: CASSPNAAEQYF. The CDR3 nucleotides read TGTGCCAGCAGCCCCAACGCGGCAGAGCAGTACTTC.

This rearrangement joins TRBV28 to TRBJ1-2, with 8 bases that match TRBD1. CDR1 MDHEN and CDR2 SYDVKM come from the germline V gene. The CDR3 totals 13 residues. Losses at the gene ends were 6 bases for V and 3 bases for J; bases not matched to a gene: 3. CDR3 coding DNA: TGTGCCAGCAGGCAGGGGGCTGACTATGGCTACACCTTC. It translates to CASRQGADYGYTF.

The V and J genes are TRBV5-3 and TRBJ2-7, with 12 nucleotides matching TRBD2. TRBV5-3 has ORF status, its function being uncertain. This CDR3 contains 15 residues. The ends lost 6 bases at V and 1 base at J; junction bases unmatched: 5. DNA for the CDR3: TGTGCCAGAAACGAGACTAGCGGGGGATCCTACGAGCAGTACTTC. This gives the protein CARNETSGGSYEQYF.

The CDR3 region has the DNA TGCGCCAGCAGCTTGGGACAGGCAAAAGATACGCAGTATTTT. This sequence encodes CASSLGQAKDTQYF. V gene TRBV5-1 combines with J gene TRBJ2-3, with D possibly TRBD1 on 6 matching bases. The V gene lost 0 bases and the J gene lost 5 bases, with 10 bases spanning the gap. Germline CDR1 reads SGHRS; CDR2 reads YFSETQ. This CDR3 spans 14 amino acids.

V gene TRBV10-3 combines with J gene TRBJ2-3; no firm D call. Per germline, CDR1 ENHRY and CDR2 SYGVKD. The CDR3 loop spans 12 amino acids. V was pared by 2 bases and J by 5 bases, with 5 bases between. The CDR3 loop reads CAISETLDTQYF. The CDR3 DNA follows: TGTGCCATCAGTGAGACTTTAGATACGCAGTATTTT.

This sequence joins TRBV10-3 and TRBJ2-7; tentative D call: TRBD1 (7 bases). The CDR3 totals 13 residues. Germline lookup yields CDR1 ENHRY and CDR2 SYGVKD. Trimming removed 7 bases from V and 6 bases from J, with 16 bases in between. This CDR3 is CAITPAGGGEQYF. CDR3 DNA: TGTGCCATCACCCCGGCAGGGGGAGGCGAGCAGTACTTC.

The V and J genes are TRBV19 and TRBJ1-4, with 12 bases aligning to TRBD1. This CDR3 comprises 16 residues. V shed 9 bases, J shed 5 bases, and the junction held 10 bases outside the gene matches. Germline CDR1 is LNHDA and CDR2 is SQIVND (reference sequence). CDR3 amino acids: CASSGTGGIRNEKLFF. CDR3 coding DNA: TGTGCCAGCTCCGGGACAGGGGGCATCAGGAATGAAAAACTGTTTTTT.

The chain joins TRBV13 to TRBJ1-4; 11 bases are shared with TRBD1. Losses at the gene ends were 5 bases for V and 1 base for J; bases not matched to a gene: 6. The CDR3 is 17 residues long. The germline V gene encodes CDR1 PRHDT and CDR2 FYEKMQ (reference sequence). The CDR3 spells CASSLGQGVLTNEKLFF. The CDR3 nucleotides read TGTGCCAGCAGCCTGGGACAGGGGGTGTTAACTAATGAAAAACTGTTTTTT.

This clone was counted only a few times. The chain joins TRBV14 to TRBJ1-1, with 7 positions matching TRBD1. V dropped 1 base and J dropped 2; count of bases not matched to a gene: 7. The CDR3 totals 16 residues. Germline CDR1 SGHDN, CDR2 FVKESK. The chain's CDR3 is CASSQVTGVGNTEAFF. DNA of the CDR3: TGTGCCAGCAGCCAAGTTACAGGGGTTGGAAACACTGAAGCTTTCTTT.

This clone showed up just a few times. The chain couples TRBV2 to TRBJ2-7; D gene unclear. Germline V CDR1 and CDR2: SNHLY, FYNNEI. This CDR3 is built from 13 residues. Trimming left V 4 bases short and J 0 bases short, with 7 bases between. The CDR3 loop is CASSVSFSYEQYF. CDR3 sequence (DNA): TGTGCCAGCAGTGTCTCCTTCTCCTACGAGCAGTACTTC.

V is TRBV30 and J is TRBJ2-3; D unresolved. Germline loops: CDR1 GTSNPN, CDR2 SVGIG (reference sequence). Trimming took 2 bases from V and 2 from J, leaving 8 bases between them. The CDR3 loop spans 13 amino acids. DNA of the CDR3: TGTGCCTGGAGTCTCTATTCCACAGATACGCAGTATTTT. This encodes CAWSLYSTDTQYF.

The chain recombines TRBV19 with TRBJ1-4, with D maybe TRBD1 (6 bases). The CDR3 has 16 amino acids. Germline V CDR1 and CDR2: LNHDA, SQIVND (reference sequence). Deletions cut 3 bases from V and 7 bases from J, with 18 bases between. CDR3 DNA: TGTGCCAGTAGTATTTTTCCCCGGACAGCAGGTGAAAAACTGTTTTTT. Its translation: CASSIFPRTAGEKLFF.

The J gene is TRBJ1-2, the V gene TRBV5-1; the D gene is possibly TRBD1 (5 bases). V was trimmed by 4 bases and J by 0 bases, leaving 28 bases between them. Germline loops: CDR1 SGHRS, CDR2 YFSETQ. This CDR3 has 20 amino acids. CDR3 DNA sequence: TGCGCCAGCAGCCCCTCCTGGATGGGGGGTTCCCTATCAGCTAACTATGGCTACACCTTC. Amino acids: CASSPSWMGGSLSANYGYTF.

The CDR3 sequence is CASSLLAGGGETQYF. The CDR3, as DNA: TGTGCCAGCAGTCTCCTAGCGGGGGGCGGGGAGACCCAGTACTTC. The chain uses TRBV6-5 and TRBJ2-5; 11 nucleotides agree with TRBD2. Germline V gene lookup returns CDR1 MNHEY and CDR2 SVGAGI. Trimming cost V 5 bases and J 5 bases; bases outside gene matches: 7. The CDR3 is made up of 15 amino acids.

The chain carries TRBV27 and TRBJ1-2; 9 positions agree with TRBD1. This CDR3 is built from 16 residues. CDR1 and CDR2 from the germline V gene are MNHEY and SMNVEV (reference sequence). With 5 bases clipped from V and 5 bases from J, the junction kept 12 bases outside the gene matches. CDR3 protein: CASSLNYWDRAYGYTF. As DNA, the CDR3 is TGTGCCAGCAGTCTTAACTATTGGGACAGGGCATATGGCTACACCTTC.

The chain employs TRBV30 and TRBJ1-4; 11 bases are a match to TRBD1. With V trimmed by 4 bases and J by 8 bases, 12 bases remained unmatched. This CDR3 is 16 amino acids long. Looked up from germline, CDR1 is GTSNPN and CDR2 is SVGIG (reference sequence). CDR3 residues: CAWTHSPGQGGEKLFF. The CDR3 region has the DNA TGTGCCTGGACCCACTCCCCGGGACAGGGGGGAGAAAAACTGTTTTTT.

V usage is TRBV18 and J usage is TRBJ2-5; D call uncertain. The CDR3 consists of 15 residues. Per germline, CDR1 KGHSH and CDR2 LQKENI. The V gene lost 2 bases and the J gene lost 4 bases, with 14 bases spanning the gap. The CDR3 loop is CASSPARRYVETQYF. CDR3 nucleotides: TGTGCCAGCTCACCAGCACGTCGCTACGTAGAGACCCAGTACTTC. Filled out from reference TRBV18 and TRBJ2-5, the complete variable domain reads NAGVMQNPRHLVRRRGQEARLRCSPMKGHSHVYWYRQLPEEGLKFMVYLQKENIIDESGMPKERFSAEFPKEGPSILRIQQVVRGDSAAYFCASSPARRYVETQYFGPGTRLLVL.

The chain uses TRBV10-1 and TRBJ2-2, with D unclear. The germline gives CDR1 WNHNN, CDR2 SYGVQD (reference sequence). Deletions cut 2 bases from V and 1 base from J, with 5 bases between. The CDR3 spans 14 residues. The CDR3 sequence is CASSERQNTGELFF. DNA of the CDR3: TGCGCCAGCAGTGAGAGACAGAACACCGGGGAGCTGTTTTTT.

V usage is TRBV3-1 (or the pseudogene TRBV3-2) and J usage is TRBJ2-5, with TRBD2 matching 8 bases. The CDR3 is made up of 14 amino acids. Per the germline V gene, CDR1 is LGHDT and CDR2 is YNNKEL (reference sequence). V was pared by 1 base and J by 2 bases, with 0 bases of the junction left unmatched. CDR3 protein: CASSQGLAQETQYF. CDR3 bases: TGTGCCAGCAGCCAAGGACTAGCGCAAGAGACCCAGTACTTC.

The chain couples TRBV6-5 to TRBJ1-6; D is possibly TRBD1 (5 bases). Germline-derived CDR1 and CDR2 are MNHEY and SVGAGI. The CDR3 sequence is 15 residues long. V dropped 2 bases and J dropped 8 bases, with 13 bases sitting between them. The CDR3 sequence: CASSYPGISDSPLHF. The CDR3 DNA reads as TGTGCCAGCAGTTACCCAGGGATTTCTGATTCACCCCTCCACTTT.

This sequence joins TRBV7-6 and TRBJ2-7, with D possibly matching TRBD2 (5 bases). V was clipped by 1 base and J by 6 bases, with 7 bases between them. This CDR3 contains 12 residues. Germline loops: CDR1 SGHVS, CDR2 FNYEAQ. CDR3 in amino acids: CASSLEGGEQYF. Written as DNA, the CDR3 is TGTGCCAGCAGCTTAGAAGGAGGCGAGCAGTACTTC.

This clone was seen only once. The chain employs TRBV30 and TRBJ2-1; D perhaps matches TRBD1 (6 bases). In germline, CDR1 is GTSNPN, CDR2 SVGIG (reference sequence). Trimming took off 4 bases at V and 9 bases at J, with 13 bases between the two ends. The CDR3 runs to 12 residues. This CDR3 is CAWNPGAGEQFF. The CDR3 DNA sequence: TGTGCCTGGAACCCAGGGGCTGGTGAGCAGTTCTTC. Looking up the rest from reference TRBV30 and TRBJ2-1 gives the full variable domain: SQTIHQWPATLVQPVGSPLSLECTVEGTSNPNLYWYRQAAGRGLQLLFYSVGIGQISSEVPQNLSASRPQDRQFILSSKKLLLSDSGFYLCAWNPGAGEQFFGPGTRLTVL.

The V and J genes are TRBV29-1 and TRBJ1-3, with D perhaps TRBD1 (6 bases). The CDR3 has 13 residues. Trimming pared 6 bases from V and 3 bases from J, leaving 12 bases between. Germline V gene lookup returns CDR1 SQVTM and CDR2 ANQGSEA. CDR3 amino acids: CSVETGHGNTIYF. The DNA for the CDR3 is TGCAGCGTCGAGACAGGTCATGGAAACACCATATATTTT.

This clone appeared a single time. CDR3 DNA: TGTGCCAGCAGCGGGCGGACTAGCGGGGGAAATGAGCAGTTCTTC. Encoded protein: CASSGRTSGGNEQFF. The rearrangement links TRBV11-2 to TRBJ2-1; 13 positions match TRBD2. CDR1 is SGHAT and CDR2 is FQNNGV in the germline V gene. This CDR3 is built from 15 residues. Trimming took 5 bases from V and 7 from J; bases not matched to a gene: 5.